The TCR beta chain described here comes from a study of blood T cell repertoires in COVID-19. Overall study: From the United States, Italy and Spain came samples of acute and convalescent COVID-19. T cells, B-cell-depleted T cells, or PBMCs supplied cDNA or gDNA.

This clone has a single count. Authors' methods: Amplification of reference gene primers provided the estimated nucleated cell counts. TCRdb keeps only in-frame clones here, not all; method: immunoSEQ multiplex PCR. V and J calls and clone size are as listed in that table; D and trimming were resolved from the DNA. The table includes roughly 260,000 clones, 80% to 90% detected once. The receptor was isolated from a woman aged 45 to 65 with acute or convalescent COVID-19. Sequencing was carried out using peripheral blood.

CDR3: CASRSSQGRQETQYF. The CDR3 DNA reads as TGCGCCAGCAGAAGCTCACAGGGGCGGCAAGAGACCCAGTACTTC. The chain joins TRBV5-1 to TRBJ2-5, with 7 nucleotides matching TRBD1. CDR1 is SGHRS, CDR2 YFSETQ, per germline. V shed 5 bases, J shed 2 bases, and the junction held 9 bases outside the gene matches. CDR3 length equals 15 residues.